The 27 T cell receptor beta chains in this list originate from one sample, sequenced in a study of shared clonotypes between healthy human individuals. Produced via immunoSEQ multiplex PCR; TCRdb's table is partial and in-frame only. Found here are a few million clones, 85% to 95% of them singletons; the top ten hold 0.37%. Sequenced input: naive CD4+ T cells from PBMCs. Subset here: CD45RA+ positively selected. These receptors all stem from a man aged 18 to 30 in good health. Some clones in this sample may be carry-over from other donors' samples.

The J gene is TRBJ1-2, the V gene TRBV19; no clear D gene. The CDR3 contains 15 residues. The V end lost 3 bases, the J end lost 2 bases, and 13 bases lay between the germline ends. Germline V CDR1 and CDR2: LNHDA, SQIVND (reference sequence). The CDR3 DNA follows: TGTGCCAGTAGTATGAGATCATCGGCGAACTATGGCTACACCTTC. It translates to CASSMRSSANYGYTF.

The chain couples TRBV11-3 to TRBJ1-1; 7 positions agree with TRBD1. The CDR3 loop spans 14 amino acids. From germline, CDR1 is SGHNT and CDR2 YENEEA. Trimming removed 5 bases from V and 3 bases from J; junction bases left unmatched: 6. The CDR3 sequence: CASSPLTGHTEAFF. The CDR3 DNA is TGTGCCAGCAGCCCCCTGACAGGGCACACTGAAGCTTTCTTT.

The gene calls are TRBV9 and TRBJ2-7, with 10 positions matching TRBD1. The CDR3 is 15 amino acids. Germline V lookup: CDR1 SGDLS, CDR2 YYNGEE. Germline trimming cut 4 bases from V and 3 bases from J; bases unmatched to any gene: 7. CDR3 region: CASSPRQGASYEQYF. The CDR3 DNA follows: TGTGCCAGCAGCCCTAGACAGGGGGCGAGCTACGAGCAGTACTTC.

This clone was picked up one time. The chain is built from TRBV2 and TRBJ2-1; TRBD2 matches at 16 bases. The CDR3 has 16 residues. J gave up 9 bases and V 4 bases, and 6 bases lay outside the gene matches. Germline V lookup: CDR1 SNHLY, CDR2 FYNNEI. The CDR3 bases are TGTGCCAGCAGTGCTGGGACTAGCGGGAGGGCCATTGAGCAGTTCTTC. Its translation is CASSAGTSGRAIEQFF.

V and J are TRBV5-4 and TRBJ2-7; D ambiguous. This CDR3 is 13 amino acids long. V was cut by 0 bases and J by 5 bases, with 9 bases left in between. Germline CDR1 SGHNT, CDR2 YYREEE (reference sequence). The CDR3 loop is CASSLVVGHEQYF. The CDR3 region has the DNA TGTGCCAGCAGCTTGGTGGTGGGCCACGAGCAGTACTTC.

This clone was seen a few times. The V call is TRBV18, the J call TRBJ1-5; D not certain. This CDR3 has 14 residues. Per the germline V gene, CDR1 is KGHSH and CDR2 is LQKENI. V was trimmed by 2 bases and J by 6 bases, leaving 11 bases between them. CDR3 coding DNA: TGTGCCAGCTCACCAGGGAGGGATGGTCAGCCCCAGCATTTT. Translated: CASSPGRDGQPQHF.

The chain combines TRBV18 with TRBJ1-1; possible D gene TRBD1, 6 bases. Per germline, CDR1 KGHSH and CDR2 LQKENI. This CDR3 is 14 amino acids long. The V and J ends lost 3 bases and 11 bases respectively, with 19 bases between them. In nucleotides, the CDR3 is TGTGCCAGCTCACCCCCGTCTAACAGGGAGTCGGCTTTCTTT. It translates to CASSPPSNRESAFF.

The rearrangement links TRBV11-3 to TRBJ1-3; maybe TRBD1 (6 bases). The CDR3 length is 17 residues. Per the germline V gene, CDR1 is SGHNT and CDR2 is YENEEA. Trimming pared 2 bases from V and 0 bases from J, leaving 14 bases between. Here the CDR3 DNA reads TGTGCCAGCAGCTTAAGAGGGCAGGGGAACTCTGGAAACACCATATATTTT. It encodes CASSLRGQGNSGNTIYF.

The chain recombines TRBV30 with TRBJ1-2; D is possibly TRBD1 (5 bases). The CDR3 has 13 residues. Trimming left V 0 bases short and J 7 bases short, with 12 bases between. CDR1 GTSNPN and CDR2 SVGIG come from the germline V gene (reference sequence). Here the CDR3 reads CAWSVGQGSGYTF. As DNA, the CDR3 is TGTGCCTGGAGTGTAGGGCAGGGAAGTGGCTACACCTTC.

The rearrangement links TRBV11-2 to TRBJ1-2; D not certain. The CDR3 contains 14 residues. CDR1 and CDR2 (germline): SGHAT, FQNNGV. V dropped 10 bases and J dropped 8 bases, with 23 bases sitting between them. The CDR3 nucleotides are TGTGCCACACTCCCTACTTCCGGTCCACGGGGCTACACCTTC. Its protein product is CATLPTSGPRGYTF.

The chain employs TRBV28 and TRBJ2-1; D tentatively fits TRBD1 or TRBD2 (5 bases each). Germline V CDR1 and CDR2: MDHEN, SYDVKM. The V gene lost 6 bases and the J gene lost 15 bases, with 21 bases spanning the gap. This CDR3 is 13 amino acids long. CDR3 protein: CASSQSEVRGPFF. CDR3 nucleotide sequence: TGTGCCAGCAGCCAATCCGAGGTGAGGGGTCCGTTCTTC.

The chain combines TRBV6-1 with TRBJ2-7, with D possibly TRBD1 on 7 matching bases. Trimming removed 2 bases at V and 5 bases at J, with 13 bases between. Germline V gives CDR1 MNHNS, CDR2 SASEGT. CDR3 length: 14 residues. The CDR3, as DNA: TGTGCCAGCAGTGAACGTCCAGGGGGGAACGAGCAGTACTTC. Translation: CASSERPGGNEQYF.

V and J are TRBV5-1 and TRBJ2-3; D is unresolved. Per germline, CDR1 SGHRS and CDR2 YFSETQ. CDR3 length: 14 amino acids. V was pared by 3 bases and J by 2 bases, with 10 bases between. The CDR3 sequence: CASSSPELTDTQYF. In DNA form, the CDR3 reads TGCGCCAGCAGCTCCCCGGAGCTCACAGATACGCAGTATTTT.

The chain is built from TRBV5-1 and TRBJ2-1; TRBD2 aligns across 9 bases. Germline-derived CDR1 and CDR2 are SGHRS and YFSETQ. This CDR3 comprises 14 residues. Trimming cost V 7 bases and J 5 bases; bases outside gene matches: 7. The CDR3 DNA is TGCGCCAGCGGTTCGGCGGGAGGGGACAATGAGCAGTTCTTC. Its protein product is CASGSAGGDNEQFF.

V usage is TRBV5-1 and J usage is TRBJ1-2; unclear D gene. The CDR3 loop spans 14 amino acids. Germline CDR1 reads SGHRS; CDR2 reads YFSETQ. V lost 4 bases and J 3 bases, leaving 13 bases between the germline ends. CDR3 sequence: CASSILGSDYGYTF. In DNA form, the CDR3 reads TGCGCCAGCAGCATTCTGGGGTCTGACTATGGCTACACCTTC. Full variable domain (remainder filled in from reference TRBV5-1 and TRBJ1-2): KAGVTQTPRYLIKTRGQQVTLSCSPISGHRSVSWYQQTPGQGLQFLFEYFSETQRNKGNFPGRFSGRQFSNSRSEMNVSTLELGDSALYLCASSILGSDYGYTFGSGTRLTVV.

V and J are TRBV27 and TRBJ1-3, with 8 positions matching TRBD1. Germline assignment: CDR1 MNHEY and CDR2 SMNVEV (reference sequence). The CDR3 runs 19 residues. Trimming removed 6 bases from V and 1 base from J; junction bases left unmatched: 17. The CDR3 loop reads CASSSISRGRWGSGNTIYF. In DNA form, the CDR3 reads TGTGCCAGCAGCTCTATCTCCAGGGGGCGATGGGGATCTGGAAACACCATATATTTT.

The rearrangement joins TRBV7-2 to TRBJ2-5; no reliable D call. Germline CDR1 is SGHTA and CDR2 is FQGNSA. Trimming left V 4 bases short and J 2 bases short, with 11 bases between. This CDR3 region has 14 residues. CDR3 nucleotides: TGTGCCAGCAGCTCCACACTTGGACAAGAGACCCAGTACTTC. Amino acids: CASSSTLGQETQYF.

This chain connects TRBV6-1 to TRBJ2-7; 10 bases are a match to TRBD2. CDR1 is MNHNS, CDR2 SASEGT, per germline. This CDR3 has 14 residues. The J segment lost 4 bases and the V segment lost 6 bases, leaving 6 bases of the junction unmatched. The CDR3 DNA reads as TGTGCCAGCAGGCTCGAGCGGGAGGGATACGAGCAGTACTTC. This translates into CASRLEREGYEQYF.

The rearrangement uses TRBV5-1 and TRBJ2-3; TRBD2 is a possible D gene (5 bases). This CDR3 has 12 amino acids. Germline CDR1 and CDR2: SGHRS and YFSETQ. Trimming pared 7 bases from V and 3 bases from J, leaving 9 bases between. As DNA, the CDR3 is TGCGCCAGCGCGAGGGAAACAGATACGCAGTATTTT. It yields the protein CASARETDTQYF.

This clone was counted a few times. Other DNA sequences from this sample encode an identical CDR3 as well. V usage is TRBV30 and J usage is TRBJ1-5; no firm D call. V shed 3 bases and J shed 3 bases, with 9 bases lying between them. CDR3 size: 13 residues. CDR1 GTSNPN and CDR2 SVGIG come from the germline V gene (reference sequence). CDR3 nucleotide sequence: TGTGCCTGGAGCGGGAGTTCCAATCAGCCCCAGCATTTT. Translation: CAWSGSSNQPQHF. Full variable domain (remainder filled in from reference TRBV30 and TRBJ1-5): SQTIHQWPATLVQPVGSPLSLECTVEGTSNPNLYWYRQAAGRGLQLLFYSVGIGQISSEVPQNLSASRPQDRQFILSSKKLLLSDSGFYLCAWSGSSNQPQHFGDGTRLSIL.

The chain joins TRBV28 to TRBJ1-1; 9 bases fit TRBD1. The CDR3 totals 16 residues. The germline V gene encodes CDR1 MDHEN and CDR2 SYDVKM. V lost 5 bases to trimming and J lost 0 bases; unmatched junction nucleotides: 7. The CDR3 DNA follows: TGTGCCAGCAGTCACGGGACAGGGATAATGAACACTGAAGCTTTCTTT. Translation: CASSHGTGIMNTEAFF.

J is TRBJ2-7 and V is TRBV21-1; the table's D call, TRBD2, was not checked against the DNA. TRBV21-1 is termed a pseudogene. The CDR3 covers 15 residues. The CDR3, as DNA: TGTGCCAGCAGCACCAAAGGCGGGACCGAATACGAGCAGTACTTC. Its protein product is CASSTKGGTEYEQYF.

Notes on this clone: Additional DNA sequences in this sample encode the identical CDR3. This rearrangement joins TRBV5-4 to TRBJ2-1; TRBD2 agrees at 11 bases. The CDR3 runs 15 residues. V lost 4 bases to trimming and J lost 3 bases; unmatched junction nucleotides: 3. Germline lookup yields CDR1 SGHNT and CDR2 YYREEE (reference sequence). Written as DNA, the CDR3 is TGTGCCAGCAGCCGTACTAGCGGGAGCTACAATGAGCAGTTCTTC. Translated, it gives CASSRTSGSYNEQFF.

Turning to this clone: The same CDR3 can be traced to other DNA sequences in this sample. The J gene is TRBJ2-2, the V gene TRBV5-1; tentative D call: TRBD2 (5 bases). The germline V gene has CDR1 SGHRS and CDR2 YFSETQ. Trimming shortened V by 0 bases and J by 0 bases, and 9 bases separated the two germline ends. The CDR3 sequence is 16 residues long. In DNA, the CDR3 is TGCGCCAGCAGCTTGGTGGCGGGCACGAACACCGGGGAGCTGTTTTTT. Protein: CASSLVAGTNTGELFF.

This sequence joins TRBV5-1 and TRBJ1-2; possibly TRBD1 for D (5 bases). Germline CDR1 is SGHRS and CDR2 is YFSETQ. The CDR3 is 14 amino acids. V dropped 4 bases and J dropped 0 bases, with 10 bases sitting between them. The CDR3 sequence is CASSIEGTNYGYTF. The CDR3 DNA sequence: TGCGCCAGCAGCATCGAGGGGACTAACTATGGCTACACCTTC.

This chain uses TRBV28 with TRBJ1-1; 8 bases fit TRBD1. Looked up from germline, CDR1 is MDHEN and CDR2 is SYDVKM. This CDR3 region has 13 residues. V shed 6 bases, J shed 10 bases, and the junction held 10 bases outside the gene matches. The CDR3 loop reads CASRSKYRGAAFF. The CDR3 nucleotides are TGTGCCAGCAGGTCCAAGTACAGGGGGGCAGCTTTCTTT.

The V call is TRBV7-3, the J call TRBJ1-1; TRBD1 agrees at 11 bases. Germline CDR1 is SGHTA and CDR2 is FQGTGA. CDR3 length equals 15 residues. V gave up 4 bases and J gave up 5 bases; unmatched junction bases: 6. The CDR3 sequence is CASSSDRGPGTEAFF. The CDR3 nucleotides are TGTGCCAGCAGCTCGGACAGGGGGCCGGGGACTGAAGCTTTCTTT. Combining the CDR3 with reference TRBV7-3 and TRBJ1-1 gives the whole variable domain GAGVSQTPSNKVTEKGKYVELRCDPISGHTALYWYRQSLGQGPEFLIYFQGTGAADDSGLPNDRFFAVRPEGSVSTLKIQRTERGDSAVYLCASSSDRGPGTEAFFGQGTRLTVV.